This T cell receptor (beta chain) was retrieved from a study of blood T cell repertoires in COVID-19. On the study more broadly: Researchers got acute and convalescent COVID-19 samples from the United States, Italy and Spain. PBMCs, B-cell-depleted T cells, or T cells provided the cDNA or gDNA that made up the material.

This CDR3 contains 15 residues. CDR1 LNHDA and CDR2 SQIVND come from the germline V gene (reference sequence). V was trimmed by 3 bases and J by 1 base, leaving 11 bases between them. In the study's own analysis: How many nucleated cells were present was estimated from reference gene primer amplification. Assay: immunoSEQ multiplex PCR; the TCRdb copy retains only in-frame clones and omits some. The V and J calls and clone size were taken over from that table, and D and trimming were inferred from the DNA. This table has 55,000 to 80,000 clones, approximately 91% appearing once. The clonotype was recovered from a human donor in a cohort sampled during active COVID-19. Sequences were obtained from peripheral blood. The rearrangement joins TRBV19 to TRBJ2-3; D is unclear. DNA for the CDR3: TGTGCCAGTAGTATGTCCTCTATGCGCACAGATACGCAGTATTTT. The encoded protein is CASSMSSMRTDTQYF.